This TCR beta chain emerged from a study of cytomegalovirus exposure and HLA in healthy donors. About the research overall: Both the 120 validation repertoires and the approximately 640 first-cohort repertoires used the same platform, as reported by a later analysis.

A word on this clone: The antigen remains undetermined.

General study results and limits: Subsequent analysis found a tendency for first-cohort TCR clusters to co-occur within the approximately 130 validation repertoires. Researchers counted approximately 160 TCR beta chains as cytomegalovirus-associated.

Looked up from germline, CDR1 is LGHNA and CDR2 is YSLEER. V gave up 1 base and J gave up 0 bases, with 13 bases separating them. The CDR3 totals 17 residues. Clones were sequenced by immunoSEQ multiplex PCR, and TCRdb holds only the in-frame ones, with some missing. The sample contains some 320,000 clones, roughly 90% of which appear only once. The specimen sequenced was PBMCs. The receptor was derived from a woman aged 25 to 39 in good health and CMV-seropositive. J is TRBJ2-1 and V is TRBV4-3; tentatively, D is TRBD2 (5 bases). The CDR3 sequence: CASSQGVSGYSYNEQFF. The CDR3 DNA follows: TGCGCCAGCAGCCAAGGGGTCTCGGGGTACTCCTACAATGAGCAGTTCTTC.